This T cell receptor (beta chain) appears in the sequencing data of a study of shared clonotypes between healthy human individuals. This CDR3 has 13 residues. The germline V gene encodes CDR1 SGHAT and CDR2 FQNNGV. Between the trimmed V and J ends, which lost 3 bases and 8 bases, there was a span of 13 bases. Profiled with immunoSEQ multiplex PCR; TCRdb holds only in-frame clones, not every one. The sample includes over 700,000 clones, approximately 77% of them seen just once. Sequencing used memory CD4+ T cells sorted from blood. Subset noted: CD45RA-negative fraction. The chain employs TRBV11-2 and TRBJ1-2; D not certain. This TCR was recovered from a woman aged 30 to 39 in good health. The CDR3 protein is CASSFWAGEGYTF. The CDR3 DNA reads TGTGCCAGCAGCTTTTGGGCCGGTGAGGGCTACACCTTC.